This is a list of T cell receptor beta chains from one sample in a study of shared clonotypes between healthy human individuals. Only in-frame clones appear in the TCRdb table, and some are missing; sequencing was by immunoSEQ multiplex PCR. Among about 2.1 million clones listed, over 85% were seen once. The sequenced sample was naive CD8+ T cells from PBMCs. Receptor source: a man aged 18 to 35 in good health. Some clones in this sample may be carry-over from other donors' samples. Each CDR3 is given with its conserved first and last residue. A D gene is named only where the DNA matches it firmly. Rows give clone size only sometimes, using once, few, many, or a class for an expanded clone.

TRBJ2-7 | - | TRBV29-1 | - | TGCAGCGTTGACGCAGACTACGAGCAGTACTTC | CSVDADYEQYF
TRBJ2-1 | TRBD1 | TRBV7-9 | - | TGTGCCATTTCTAACCGGGACAGTCACAATGAGCAGTTCTTC | CAISNRDSHNEQFF
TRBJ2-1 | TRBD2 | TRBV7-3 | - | TGTGCCAGCAGCCCTGTGGGAGCGGGAAGCGATGAGCAGTTCTTC | CASSPVGAGSDEQFF
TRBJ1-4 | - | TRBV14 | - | TGTGCCAGCAGCCAAATTGACAGATTAAGGGAAAAACTGTTTTTT | CASSQIDRLREKLFF
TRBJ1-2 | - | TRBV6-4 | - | TGTGCCAGCAGTGACATGGCAGGGAAGAAGAAGGGCTACACCTTC | CASSDMAGKKKGYTF
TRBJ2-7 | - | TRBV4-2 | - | TGTGCCAGCAGCCAAGGCAGAAAGAGCGAGCAGTACTTC | CASSQGRKSEQYF
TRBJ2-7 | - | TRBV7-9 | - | TGTGCCAGCTCCGCATCCTACGAGCAGTACTTC | CASSASYEQYF
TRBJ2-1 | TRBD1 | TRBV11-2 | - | TGTGCCAGCCGGGACAGGGAACACAATGAGCAGTTCTTC | CASRDREHNEQFF
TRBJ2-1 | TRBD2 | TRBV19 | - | TGTGCCAGTAAAATACTAGCGGGAGGCAATGAGCAGTTCTTC | CASKILAGGNEQFF
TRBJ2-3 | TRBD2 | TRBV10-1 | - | TGCGCCAGCAGTACCCTAGCGGGGGACACAGATACGCAGTATTTT | CASSTLAGDTDTQYF
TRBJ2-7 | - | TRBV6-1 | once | TGTGCCAGCAGGGCGAGGGCATACGAGCAGTACTTC | CASRARAYEQYF
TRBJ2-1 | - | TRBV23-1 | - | TGCGCCAGCAGTCAACCAGGTGAGCAGTTCTTC | CASSQPGEQFF
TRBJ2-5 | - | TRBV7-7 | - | TGTGCCAGCAGCTTTGGTCCCTTCCAAGAGACCCAGTACTTC | CASSFGPFQETQYF
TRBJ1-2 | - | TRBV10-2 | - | TGCGCCAGCAGTGAGTCGCCTGTCAACTATGGCTACACCTTC | CASSESPVNYGYTF
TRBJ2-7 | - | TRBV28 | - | TGTGCCAGCACCATGCCAGGGGGGGGGAACGAGCAGTACTTC | CASTMPGGGNEQYF
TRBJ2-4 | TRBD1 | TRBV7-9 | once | TGTGCCAGCAGCTCCATGAGGGGGCTAGTGGGTAACATTCAGTACTTC | CASSSMRGLVGNIQYF
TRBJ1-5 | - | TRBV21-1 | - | TGTGCCAGCAGCAGGGAGACAGGAATAAATCAGCCCCAGCATTTT | CASSRETGINQPQHF
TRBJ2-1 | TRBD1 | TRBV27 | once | TGTGCCAGCAGTTTAGAAGACAGGGTCAATGAGCAGTTCTTC | CASSLEDRVNEQFF
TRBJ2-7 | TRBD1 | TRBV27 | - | TGTGCCAGCAGTTTGGGGACAGCTCGGTACGAGCAGTACTTC | CASSLGTARYEQYF
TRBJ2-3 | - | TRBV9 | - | TGTGCCAGCGGGACAACACCAGATACGCAGTATTTT | CASGTTPDTQYF
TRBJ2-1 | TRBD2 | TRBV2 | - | TGTGCCAGCAGTGATGGGCTAGCGGATTTCTACAATGAGCAGTTCTTC | CASSDGLADFYNEQFF
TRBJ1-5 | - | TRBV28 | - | TGTGCCAGCAGGTGGGTGTATGGTTCTGGACAGCCCCAGCATTTT | CASRWVYGSGQPQHF
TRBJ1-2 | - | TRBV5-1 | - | TGCGCCAGCAGCTCCGGGGTCCAAAACCTCGACTATGGCTACACCTTC | CASSSGVQNLDYGYTF
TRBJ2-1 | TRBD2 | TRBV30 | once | TGTGCCTGGAGTGTACTGGGGGGGTATGAGCAGTTCTTC | CAWSVLGGYEQFF
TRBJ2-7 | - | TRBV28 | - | TGTGCCAGCAGTTTCTTGGCGACGGGTACCTACGAGCAGTACTTC | CASSFLATGTYEQYF
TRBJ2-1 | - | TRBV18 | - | TGTGCCAGCTCACTTGGGGTTTTGTCCTACAATGAGCAGTTCTTC | CASSLGVLSYNEQFF
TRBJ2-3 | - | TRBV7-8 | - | TGTGCCAGCAGCTTAGGGCCCACTAGGGTAAATACGCAGTATTTT | CASSLGPTRVNTQYF
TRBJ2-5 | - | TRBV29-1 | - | TGCAGCGTTGAAGACATATGGGGGAGTCAAGAGACCCAGTACTTC | CSVEDIWGSQETQYF
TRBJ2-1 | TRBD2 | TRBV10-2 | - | TGCGCCAGCAGTCAATACGGGACTAGGAGCTCCTACAATGAGCAGTTCTTC | CASSQYGTRSSYNEQFF
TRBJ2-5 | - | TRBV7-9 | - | TGTGCCAGCAGCTTAGAAGTGGGAGTAGAGACCCAGTACTTC | CASSLEVGVETQYF
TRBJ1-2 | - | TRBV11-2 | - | TGTGCCAGCAGCTCGGGACCGATAACTAACTATGGCTACACCTTC | CASSSGPITNYGYTF
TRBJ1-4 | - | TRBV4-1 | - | TGCGCCAGCAGCCAACGGGGGTCGGCAGCAACTAATGAAAAACTGTTTTTT | CASSQRGSAATNEKLFF
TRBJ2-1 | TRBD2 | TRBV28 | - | TGTGCCAGCAGTTCCGGACTAGCCGGGGGTGGGAATGAGCAGTTCTTC | CASSSGLAGGGNEQFF
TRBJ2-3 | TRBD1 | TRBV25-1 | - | TGTGCCAGCAGTGCGTCTTCCGGGACAGATCTCACAGATACGCAGTATTTT | CASSASSGTDLTDTQYF
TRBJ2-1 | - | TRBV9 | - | TGTGCCAGCAGCCCCGAGTTCTGGGACTCCTACAATGAGCAGTTCTTC | CASSPEFWDSYNEQFF
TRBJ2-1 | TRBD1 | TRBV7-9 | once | TGTGCCAGCAGCTTGACAGGGGTCAATGAGCAGTTCTTC | CASSLTGVNEQFF
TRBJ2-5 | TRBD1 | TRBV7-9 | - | TGTGCCAGCAGCTTCCTCGGACAGGTCCAAGAGACCCAGTACTTC | CASSFLGQVQETQYF
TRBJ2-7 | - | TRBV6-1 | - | TGTGCCAGCGGTCGACATAACTACGAGCAGTACTTC | CASGRHNYEQYF
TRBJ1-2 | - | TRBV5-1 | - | TGCGCCAGCAGCACTGAGACAGGATATGGCTACACCTTC | CASSTETGYGYTF
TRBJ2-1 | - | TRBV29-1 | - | TGCAGCGTTGAAAGCACAGACCTGCTGGTCTTC | CSVESTDLLVF
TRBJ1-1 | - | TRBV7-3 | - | TGTGCCAGCAGCGCGGGGCCCGACACTGAAGCTTTCTTT | CASSAGPDTEAFF
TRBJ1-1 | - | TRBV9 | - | TGTGCCAGCAGTATCACTGATGAAGGGTATCACACTGAAGCTTTCTTT | CASSITDEGYHTEAFF
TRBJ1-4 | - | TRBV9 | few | TGTGCCAGCAGCGGCGGGACACATTATGAAAAACTGTTTTTT | CASSGGTHYEKLFF